The rows below give T cell receptor beta chains drawn from one sample of a study of blood T cell repertoires in COVID-19. The data were produced by immunoSEQ multiplex PCR, yet TCRdb's version contains in-frame clones alone and is incomplete. The table has approximately 260,000 clones, around 80% seen once. Sequenced material: PBMCs or T cells enriched from blood (not recorded which). These receptors were taken from a man aged 25 to 45 with acute COVID-19. The CDR3 runs from the conserved cysteine through the conserved F or W. The order of the fields is CDR3 protein, CDR3 DNA, D gene, J gene, clone size, V gene. A D gene is named only where the DNA matches it firmly. Size tells how often a clone was seen (once, few, many) or the class of an expanded clone, and some rows leave it out.

CDR3 protein: CASRGMGGANYGYTF
CDR3 DNA: TGTGCCAGCAGGGGGATGGGGGGAGCTAACTATGGCTACACCTTC
D gene: NA
J gene: TRBJ1-2
clone size: NA
V gene: TRBV6-5

CDR3 protein: CASSATVGNTGELFF
CDR3 DNA: TGTGCCAGCAGCGCCACAGTGGGGAACACCGGGGAGCTGTTTTTT
D gene: NA
J gene: TRBJ2-2
clone size: NA
V gene: TRBV11-3

CDR3 protein: CASSLAGTGGNQPQHF
CDR3 DNA: TGTGCCAGCAGCTTAGCGGGGACAGGGGGAAATCAGCCCCAGCATTTT
D gene: TRBD1
J gene: TRBJ1-5
clone size: NA
V gene: TRBV7-2

CDR3 protein: CASSEAGVPEAFF
CDR3 DNA: TGTGCCAGCAGTGAAGCAGGGGTCCCTGAAGCTTTCTTT
D gene: NA
J gene: TRBJ1-1
clone size: NA
V gene: TRBV2

CDR3 protein: CASSDSGRNNEQFF
CDR3 DNA: TGTGCCAGCAGTGATAGCGGGAGAAACAATGAGCAGTTCTTC
D gene: TRBD2
J gene: TRBJ2-1
clone size: NA
V gene: TRBV6-6

CDR3 protein: CASSTGLAGEHEQFF
CDR3 DNA: TGTGCCAGCAGCACCGGACTAGCGGGAGAACATGAGCAGTTCTTC
D gene: NA
J gene: TRBJ2-1
clone size: NA
V gene: TRBV21-1

CDR3 protein: CASSLDQGRFF
CDR3 DNA: TGCGCCAGCAGCTTGGATCAGGGTAGGTTCTTC
D gene: NA
J gene: TRBJ2-1
clone size: NA
V gene: TRBV5-1

CDR3 protein: CASSGTDNQPQHF
CDR3 DNA: TGTGCCAGCAGTGGGACAGACAATCAGCCCCAGCATTTT
D gene: TRBD1
J gene: TRBJ1-5
clone size: NA
V gene: TRBV12-3/TRBV12-4

CDR3 protein: CASSGDLYAEAFF
CDR3 DNA: TGTGCCAGCAGCGGTGACTTATACGCTGAAGCTTTCTTT
D gene: NA
J gene: TRBJ1-1
clone size: NA
V gene: TRBV9

CDR3 protein: CASSSGRLAGGHNEQFF
CDR3 DNA: TGTGCCAGCAGCTCAGGGAGACTAGCGGGGGGGCACAATGAGCAGTTCTTC
D gene: TRBD2
J gene: TRBJ2-1
clone size: NA
V gene: TRBV7-2

CDR3 protein: CASSLARGNNEQFF
CDR3 DNA: TGTGCCAGCAGCTTAGCGCGGGGTAACAATGAGCAGTTCTTC
D gene: NA
J gene: TRBJ2-1
clone size: NA
V gene: TRBV7-8

CDR3 protein: CASSLRTGSGNTIYF
CDR3 DNA: TGTGCCAGCAGTTTACGAACAGGGTCTGGAAACACCATATATTTT
D gene: NA
J gene: TRBJ1-3
clone size: NA
V gene: TRBV27

CDR3 protein: CASSERLGGQPQHF
CDR3 DNA: TGTGCCAGCAGCGAGCGGCTTGGAGGGCAGCCCCAGCATTTT
D gene: NA
J gene: TRBJ1-5
clone size: once
V gene: TRBV7-2

CDR3 protein: CASSPLASGGELFF
CDR3 DNA: TGTGCCAGCTCACCACTAGCATCGGGCGGGGAGCTGTTTTTT
D gene: NA
J gene: TRBJ2-2
clone size: NA
V gene: TRBV18

CDR3 protein: CATSRDTGVSPLHF
CDR3 DNA: TGTGCCACCAGCAGAGACACAGGGGTTTCACCCCTCCACTTT
D gene: TRBD1
J gene: TRBJ1-6
clone size: NA
V gene: TRBV15

CDR3 protein: CASSLDQGLNYGYTF
CDR3 DNA: TGTGCCAGCAGCTTGGACCAGGGGCTCAACTATGGCTACACCTTC
D gene: NA
J gene: TRBJ1-2
clone size: once
V gene: TRBV5-4

CDR3 protein: CASSPQGAVSYGYTF
CDR3 DNA: TGTGCCAGCAGTCCTCAGGGGGCGGTCTCATATGGCTACACCTTC
D gene: TRBD1
J gene: TRBJ1-2
clone size: NA
V gene: TRBV28

CDR3 protein: CASSLDRAYGYTF
CDR3 DNA: TGTGCCAGCAGCTTAGACAGGGCCTATGGCTACACCTTC
D gene: NA
J gene: TRBJ1-2
clone size: few
V gene: TRBV7-2

CDR3 protein: CASSPGYRGEHEQFF
CDR3 DNA: TGTGCCAGCAGTCCCGGCTACAGGGGGGAACATGAGCAGTTCTTC
D gene: TRBD1
J gene: TRBJ2-1
clone size: NA
V gene: TRBV6-5

CDR3 protein: CASSGPGLAMNTQYF
CDR3 DNA: TGTGCCAGCAGTGGACCGGGACTAGCGATGAATACGCAGTATTTT
D gene: TRBD2
J gene: TRBJ2-3
clone size: NA
V gene: TRBV25-1

CDR3 protein: CASSKAGTGELFF
CDR3 DNA: TGTGCCAGCAGCAAAGCGGGCACCGGGGAGCTGTTTTTT
D gene: NA
J gene: TRBJ2-2
clone size: NA
V gene: TRBV12-3/TRBV12-4

CDR3 protein: CASSLSGANTGELFF
CDR3 DNA: TGTGCCAGCAGCTTAAGCGGGGCTAACACCGGGGAGCTGTTTTTT
D gene: TRBD2
J gene: TRBJ2-2
clone size: NA
V gene: TRBV5-6

CDR3 protein: CASSLALQGSIQYF
CDR3 DNA: TGTGCCAGCAGCTTAGCCCTCCAGGGGAGCATTCAGTACTTC
D gene: NA
J gene: TRBJ2-4
clone size: NA
V gene: TRBV7-8

CDR3 protein: CASSRKGQVNSPLHF
CDR3 DNA: TGTGCCAGCAGCCGGAAAGGACAGGTTAATTCACCCCTCCACTTT
D gene: TRBD1
J gene: TRBJ1-6
clone size: NA
V gene: TRBV27

CDR3 protein: CASSILGQKTGELFF
CDR3 DNA: TGTGCCAGTAGTATTCTTGGGCAGAAAACCGGGGAGCTGTTTTTT
D gene: NA
J gene: TRBJ2-2
clone size: NA
V gene: TRBV19

CDR3 protein: CASSRGLAGGTSTDTQYF
CDR3 DNA: TGTGCCAGCAGCCGCGGACTAGCGGGAGGGACTAGCACAGATACGCAGTATTTT
D gene: TRBD2
J gene: TRBJ2-3
clone size: NA
V gene: TRBV9

CDR3 protein: CASRQEYGYTF
CDR3 DNA: TGTGCCAGCAGGCAGGAATATGGCTACACCTTC
D gene: NA
J gene: TRBJ1-2
clone size: NA
V gene: TRBV2

CDR3 protein: CASTSMRGAPRRNTEAFF
CDR3 DNA: TGTGCCAGCACCTCTATGCGGGGGGCGCCCAGAAGGAACACTGAAGCTTTCTTT
D gene: NA
J gene: TRBJ1-1
clone size: NA
V gene: TRBV28

CDR3 protein: CASSRQGAKSPLHF
CDR3 DNA: TGTGCCAGCAGTAGACAGGGGGCAAAGTCACCCCTCCACTTT
D gene: TRBD1
J gene: TRBJ1-6
clone size: NA
V gene: TRBV25-1

CDR3 protein: CASSSWTGKILAGANVLTF
CDR3 DNA: TGTGCCAGCAGCTCCTGGACAGGGAAAATATTGGCTGGGGCCAACGTCCTGACTTTC
D gene: TRBD1
J gene: TRBJ2-6
clone size: NA
V gene: TRBV11-3

CDR3 protein: CASRQQGAGGYTF
CDR3 DNA: TGTGCCAGCAGGCAACAGGGGGCGGGCGGCTACACCTTC
D gene: TRBD1
J gene: TRBJ1-2
clone size: NA
V gene: TRBV2

CDR3 protein: CASSRGLSYEQFF
CDR3 DNA: TGTGCCAGCAGTCGGGGACTTTCCTATGAGCAGTTCTTC
D gene: NA
J gene: TRBJ2-1
clone size: NA
V gene: TRBV6-2/TRBV6-3

CDR3 protein: CASSSRDRGVYGYTF
CDR3 DNA: TGTGCCAGCAGCTCCCGGGACAGGGGCGTCTATGGCTACACCTTC
D gene: TRBD1
J gene: TRBJ1-2
clone size: few
V gene: TRBV5-4

CDR3 protein: CASTGGTEAFF
CDR3 DNA: TGTGCCAGTACCGGGGGCACTGAAGCTTTCTTT
D gene: NA
J gene: TRBJ1-1
clone size: NA
V gene: TRBV28

CDR3 protein: CASSQGTGQETQYF
CDR3 DNA: TGTGCCAGCTCACAAGGGACTGGCCAAGAGACCCAGTACTTC
D gene: NA
J gene: TRBJ2-5
clone size: NA
V gene: TRBV18

CDR3 protein: CASSPLVSSGRAYNEQFF
CDR3 DNA: TGTGCCAGTAGTCCCTTAGTCTCAAGCGGGAGGGCCTACAATGAGCAGTTCTTC
D gene: TRBD2
J gene: TRBJ2-1
clone size: NA
V gene: TRBV19

CDR3 protein: CASSVGLGGTSGRNQETQYF
CDR3 DNA: TGTGCCAGCAGCGTAGGTCTTGGGGGGACTAGCGGGAGGAACCAAGAGACCCAGTACTTC
D gene: TRBD2
J gene: TRBJ2-5
clone size: NA
V gene: TRBV9

CDR3 protein: CASSPGEGQGAFGYTF
CDR3 DNA: TGTGCCAGCAGCCCGGGCGAGGGACAGGGGGCGTTTGGCTACACCTTC
D gene: TRBD1
J gene: TRBJ1-2
clone size: few
V gene: TRBV5-5

CDR3 protein: CAISAGTSSGQETQYF
CDR3 DNA: TGTGCCATCAGTGCTGGGACATCCTCCGGCCAAGAGACCCAGTACTTC
D gene: NA
J gene: TRBJ2-5
clone size: NA
V gene: TRBV10-3

CDR3 protein: CASSDVGGSRNQPQHF
CDR3 DNA: TGTGCCAGCAGCGATGTAGGAGGGTCACGCAATCAGCCCCAGCATTTT
D gene: NA
J gene: TRBJ1-5
clone size: NA
V gene: TRBV6-2/TRBV6-3

CDR3 protein: CASSGGTTDTQYF
CDR3 DNA: TGTGCCAGCTCAGGAGGAACCACAGATACGCAGTATTTT
D gene: NA
J gene: TRBJ2-3
clone size: NA
V gene: TRBV18

CDR3 protein: CASSQADRPGNQPQHF
CDR3 DNA: TGCGCCAGCAGCCAGGCGGACAGGCCCGGCAATCAGCCCCAGCATTTT
D gene: TRBD1
J gene: TRBJ1-5
clone size: NA
V gene: TRBV4-1

CDR3 protein: CATGAAGGTKLFF
CDR3 DNA: TGTGCCACCGGAGCGGCAGGGGGGACAAAACTGTTTTTT
D gene: TRBD1
J gene: TRBJ1-4
clone size: NA
V gene: TRBV24-1